This paragraph covers one TCR beta chain sequence. These data originate in a study of blood T cell repertoires in COVID-19. As for the study in general: Acute and convalescent COVID-19 samples came from the United States, Italy and Spain. Sources were T cells, B-cell-depleted T cells, or PBMCs; the material itself was cDNA or gDNA.

V was trimmed by 4 bases and J by 9 bases, leaving 16 bases between them. This CDR3 contains 14 residues. Germline values: CDR1 MGHRA, CDR2 YSYEKL. How the authors handled the data: Estimation of nucleated cell counts relied on the amplification of reference gene primers. Libraries were prepared by immunoSEQ multiplex PCR; TCRdb keeps only in-frame clonotypes and omits some of them. The V and J calls and clone size were taken over from that table, and D and trimming were inferred from the DNA. Of 150,000 to 200,000 clones in the sample, about 88% were seen once. V usage is TRBV4-1 and J usage is TRBJ1-5; possible D gene TRBD1, 5 bases. Sequenced material: peripheral blood. The source of this sequence is a human donor in a cohort sampled during active COVID-19. This CDR3 is CASSRGGSSWPQHF. The CDR3 nucleotides read TGCGCCAGCAGCCGCGGGGGGTCTTCGTGGCCCCAGCATTTT.